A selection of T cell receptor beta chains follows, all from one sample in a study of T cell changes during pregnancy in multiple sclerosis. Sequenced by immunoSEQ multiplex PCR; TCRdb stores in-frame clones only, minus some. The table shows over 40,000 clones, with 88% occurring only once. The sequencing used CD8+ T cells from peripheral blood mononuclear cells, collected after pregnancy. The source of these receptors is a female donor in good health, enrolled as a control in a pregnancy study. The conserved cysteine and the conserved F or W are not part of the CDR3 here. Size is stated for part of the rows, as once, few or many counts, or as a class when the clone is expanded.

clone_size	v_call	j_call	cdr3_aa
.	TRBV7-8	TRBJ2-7	ASSLDQGLEYEQY
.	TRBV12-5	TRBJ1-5	ASGLGYEPQH
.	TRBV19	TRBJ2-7	ASSIDTTYEQY
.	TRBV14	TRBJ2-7	ASRRTGTGNYEQY
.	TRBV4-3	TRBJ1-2	ASSLDLEGQANYGYT
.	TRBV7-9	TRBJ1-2	ASSFGGARDYT
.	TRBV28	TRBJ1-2	ASSLVAGRMSYT
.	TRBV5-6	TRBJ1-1	ASSLRGTEAF
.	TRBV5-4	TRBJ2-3	ASFPDRVSDTQY
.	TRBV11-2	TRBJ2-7	ASSSGTMGEQY
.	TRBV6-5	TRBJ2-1	ASGGDAYNEQF
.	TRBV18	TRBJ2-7	ASSHRDSYEQY
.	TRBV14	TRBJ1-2	ASSQLLQDNGYT
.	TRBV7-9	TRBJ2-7	ASSTPGQGSYEQY
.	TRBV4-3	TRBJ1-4	ASSQDSTGSGEKLF
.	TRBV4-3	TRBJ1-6	ASSQEGQSSSYNSPLH
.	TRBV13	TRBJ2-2	ASSPPQGSGELF
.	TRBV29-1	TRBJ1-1	SVPPRPGDRAF
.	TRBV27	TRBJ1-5	ASSNNHQPQH
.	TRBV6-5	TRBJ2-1	ASSYSSLAGVNEQF
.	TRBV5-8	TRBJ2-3	ASRFRDSNTDTQY
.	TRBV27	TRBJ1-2	ASKRGGDHYGYT
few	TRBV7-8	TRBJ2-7	ASSPGREQY
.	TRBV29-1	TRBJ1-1	SVQRNSEAF
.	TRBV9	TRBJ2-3	ASSPFNTLTDTQY